The 11 T cell receptor beta chains below were found in one sample sequenced in a study of CD8 T cells in ankylosing spondylitis. MiXCR, applied by TCRdb to the 5' RACE reads, yields one record per CDR3 protein. The top ten clones hold 8.5% to 10% of a sample with roughly 91,000 distinct CDR3 sequences, over 6.5% of them seen once. Material for sequencing was blood, either unsorted or a sorted T cell fraction (not recorded which). The receptors come from a male donor with ankylosing spondylitis or in good health (not recorded which).

This clonotype was found many times. V and J are TRBV20-1 and TRBJ2-5, with D possibly TRBD1 on 6 matching bases. The CDR3 consists of 13 residues. Per the germline V gene, CDR1 is DFQATT and CDR2 is SNEGSKA (reference sequence). V was shortened by 6 bases and J by 3 bases, with 14 bases between the two germline ends. CDR3 in amino acids: CSAVRDIEETQYF. The CDR3 DNA sequence: TGCAGTGCCGTCCGGGACATCGAAGAGACCCAGTACTTC.

This clonotype was counted a few times. The chain recombines TRBV18 with TRBJ2-1; TRBD1 matches 10 bases. Trimming took 4 bases from V and 8 from J; bases not matched to a gene: 8. The germline gives CDR1 KGHSH, CDR2 LQKENI. The CDR3 length is 15 residues. CDR3 coding DNA: TGTGCCAGCTCACGGTGGACAGGGGGACGGGATGAGCAGTTCTTC. Residues: CASSRWTGGRDEQFF.

In its sample, this clonotype was seen many times. The rearrangement links TRBV25-1 to TRBJ2-3, with TRBD1 matching over 7 bases. Germline assignment: CDR1 MGHDK and CDR2 SYGVNS. With 3 bases clipped from V and 1 base from J, the junction kept 7 bases outside the gene matches. This CDR3 contains 16 residues. The CDR3 DNA reads as TGTGCCAGCAGTGACCCCAGACAGGGAGGCACAGATACGCAGTATTTT. It codes for CASSDPRQGGTDTQYF. Filled out from reference TRBV25-1 and TRBJ2-3, the complete variable domain reads EADIYQTPRYLVIGTGKKITLECSQTMGHDKMYWYQQDPGMELHLIHYSYGVNSTEKGDLSSESTVSRIRTEHFPLTLESARPSHTSQYLCASSDPRQGGTDTQYFGPGTRLTVL.

This CDR3 reads CASSLGDRNLPQHF. The CDR3 DNA reads TGTGCCAGCAGCTTAGGGGACAGAAATCTCCCCCAGCATTTT. V gene TRBV7-2 combines with J gene TRBJ1-5, with TRBD1 matching over 7 bases. V lost 1 base to trimming and J lost 10 bases; unmatched junction nucleotides: 7. The CDR3 totals 14 residues. Germline V gene lookup returns CDR1 SGHTA and CDR2 FQGNSA.

The chain recombines TRBV7-9 with TRBJ2-7; 9 bases are a match to TRBD2. V shed 10 bases, J shed 0 bases, and the junction held 7 bases outside the gene matches. CDR1 and CDR2 from the germline V gene are SEHNR and FQNEAQ (reference sequence). The CDR3 is 14 amino acids. In DNA form, the CDR3 reads TGTGCCATCGGCGGACTAGCGAGCTCCTACGAGCAGTACTTC. Its protein product is CAIGGLASSYEQYF.

This clonotype was seen many times. V is TRBV6-5 and J is TRBJ2-7; maybe TRBD2 (6 bases). The ends were cut back, 4 bases at V and 6 bases at J, with 16 bases in the middle. The CDR3 is 14 residues long. Per the germline V gene, CDR1 is MNHEY and CDR2 is SVGAGI. CDR3 residues: CASSWGTSRSEQYF. DNA for the CDR3: TGTGCCAGCAGTTGGGGGACTTCACGGTCCGAGCAGTACTTC.

This clonotype was picked up many times. The chain recombines TRBV2 with TRBJ2-7; D possibly corresponds to TRBD1 (6 bases). The CDR3 runs to 15 residues. The V end lost 6 bases, the J end lost 1 base, and 16 bases lay between the germline ends. The germline gives CDR1 SNHLY, CDR2 FYNNEI. CDR3 coding DNA: TGTGCCAGCAGCCCCCCGGACAGCAATTCCTACGAGCAGTACTTC. Its protein product is CASSPPDSNSYEQYF.

In its sample, this clonotype was seen many times. The chain joins TRBV2 to TRBJ1-1; the match to TRBD1 covers 9 bases. Looked up from germline, CDR1 is SNHLY and CDR2 is FYNNEI. The junction had 7 bases not matched to a gene; V was cut back by 3 bases and J by 11 bases. This CDR3 is 13 amino acids long. The CDR3 spells CASSERDRAVAFF. The CDR3 DNA reads as TGTGCCAGCAGTGAGAGGGACAGGGCTGTGGCTTTCTTT.

This clonotype was observed many times. This chain uses TRBV5-1 with TRBJ1-4; the D gene is possibly TRBD1 (5 bases). Per germline, CDR1 SGHRS and CDR2 YFSETQ. This CDR3 contains 14 residues. V gave up 0 bases and J gave up 8 bases, with 11 bases separating them. In DNA form, the CDR3 reads TGCGCCAGCAGCTTGGAGGGGCGGGTAGAAAAACTGTTTTTT. The encoded protein is CASSLEGRVEKLFF.

This clonotype was seen many times. This rearrangement joins TRBV10-3 to TRBJ2-3; 14 positions agree with TRBD2. Unmatched junction bases numbered 10, after V lost 5 bases and J lost 0 bases. CDR1 is ENHRY and CDR2 is SYGVKD in the germline V gene. The CDR3 spans 19 residues. The CDR3 DNA is TGTGCCATCAGTCCCGGAGGGACTAGCGGGGGCCCTAGCACAGATACGCAGTATTTT. Translating gives CAISPGGTSGGPSTDTQYF.

In this sample, this clonotype turned up many times. The genes are TRBV6-1 and TRBJ1-4, with 9 bases fitting TRBD1. CDR3 length: 17 amino acids. With 4 bases clipped from V and 2 bases from J, the junction kept 8 bases outside the gene matches. Germline V CDR1 and CDR2: MNHNS, SASEGT. The CDR3: CASSAQDRGATNEKLFF. The CDR3 nucleotides read TGTGCCAGCAGTGCCCAGGACAGGGGAGCCACTAATGAAAAACTGTTTTTT.